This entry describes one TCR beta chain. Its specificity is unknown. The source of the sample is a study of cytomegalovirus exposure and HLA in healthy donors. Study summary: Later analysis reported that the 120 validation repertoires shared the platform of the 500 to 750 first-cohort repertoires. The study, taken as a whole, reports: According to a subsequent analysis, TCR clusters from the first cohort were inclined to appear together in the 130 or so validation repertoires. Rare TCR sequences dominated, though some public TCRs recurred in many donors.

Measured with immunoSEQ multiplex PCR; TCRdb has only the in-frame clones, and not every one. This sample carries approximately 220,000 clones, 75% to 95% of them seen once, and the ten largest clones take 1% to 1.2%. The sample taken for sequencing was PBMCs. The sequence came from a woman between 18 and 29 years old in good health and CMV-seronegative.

CDR3 in DNA: TGCGCCAGCAGCTTGGGCCGTACGACAGGCTCTAATTCACCCCTCCACTTT. It translates to CASSLGRTTGSNSPLHF. The chain combines TRBV5-1 with TRBJ1-6; tentative D call: TRBD1 (6 bases). CDR1 is SGHRS, CDR2 YFSETQ, per germline. There are 17 residues in the CDR3. Trimming stripped 0 bases from V and 6 bases from J, with 16 bases between.